This T cell receptor (beta chain) is from a study of T cell clones after liver transplantation. Turning to the study itself: As an antigen-independent comparator, third-party-reactive TCRbeta sequences came from pre-transplant mixed lymphocyte reactions. Overall study findings and caveats: Circulating graft-donor-reactive CD4 TCRbeta sequences fell significantly post-transplant in 5 of 8 subjects.

A word on this clone: Its antigen is still unknown.

Measured with immunoSEQ multiplex PCR; TCRdb has only the in-frame clones, and not every one. The data contain around 110,000 clones, roughly nine tenths of them singletons. The trim removed 3 bases at V and 8 bases at J, leaving 11 bases unmatched. Germline assignment: CDR1 SGDLS and CDR2 YYNGEE. This CDR3 comprises 15 residues. Sequencing used CD4+ T cells from blood, obtained 12 months after liver transplant. The source is a human patient who received a liver transplant. Some T cells may possibly be graft donor cells. This chain uses TRBV9 with TRBJ1-2, with 9 bases lining up with TRBD1. Here the CDR3 DNA reads TGTGCCAGCAGCGCCGGGGAACAGGGGGCAAACGGCTACACCTTC. Translation gives CASSAGEQGANGYTF.